The 8 T cell receptor beta chains reported below all come from one sample, sequenced in a study of blood T cell repertoires in COVID-19. Generated by immunoSEQ multiplex PCR, the TCRdb table keeps only in-frame clones and is missing some. Counted here are approximately 350,000 clones, roughly 90% occurring once; the ten biggest clones make up less than 3.5%. Sequenced material: peripheral blood. All receptors derive from a woman aged 25-40 years with COVID-19, enrolled during active disease.

The chain couples TRBV6-2 or TRBV6-3 to TRBJ2-1, with a possible D match to TRBD2 (6 bases). Trimming removed 2 bases at V and 4 bases at J, with 12 bases between. The CDR3 is 15 amino acids. The germline V gene has CDR1 MNHEY and CDR2 SVGEGT. CDR3: CASSYASGHYNEQFF. The CDR3 DNA is TGTGCCAGCAGTTACGCCAGCGGGCATTACAATGAGCAGTTCTTC.

In its sample, this clone was seen once. This rearrangement joins TRBV4-3 to TRBJ2-7, with 8 bases identical to TRBD2. The CDR3 is 17 amino acids. From germline, CDR1 is LGHNA and CDR2 YSLEER. J gave up 1 base and V 0 bases, and 8 bases lay outside the gene matches. The CDR3 sequence: CASSQEMAGGGSYEQYF. The CDR3 DNA is TGCGCCAGCAGCCAAGAGATGGCGGGCGGGGGGTCCTACGAGCAGTACTTC.

Written as DNA, the CDR3 is TGTGCCAGCAGACCGGACAGCTACGAGCAGTACTTC. Encoded protein: CASRPDSYEQYF. This chain joins TRBV6-5 and TRBJ2-7, with D possibly TRBD1 on 6 matching bases. Germline CDR1 MNHEY, CDR2 SVGAGI. Trimming left V 6 bases short and J 3 bases short, with 9 bases between. The CDR3 totals 12 residues.

As concerns this clone: One end of the junction fails to match germline, which may point to a read error. The chain recombines TRBV7-7 with TRBJ2-3; 8 bases agree with TRBD1. Germline V CDR1 and CDR2: SSHAT, FNYEAQ (reference sequence). This CDR3 has 15 amino acids. CDR3 protein: CASSSGQAFTDTQYF. The CDR3, as DNA: TGTGCTAGCAGCTCGGGACAGGCGTTCACAGATACGCAGTATTTT.

The rearrangement uses TRBV29-1 and TRBJ1-3; TRBD1 might be the D (5 bases). The CDR3 spans 15 residues. Germline CDR1 is SQVTM and CDR2 is ANQGSEA. Trimming cost V 4 bases and J 0 bases, with 13 bases left between them. CDR3 in amino acids: CSVGHLGHSGNTIYF. The CDR3 DNA reads TGCAGCGTTGGTCATCTGGGGCACTCTGGAAACACCATATATTTT.

The chain is built from TRBV6-5 and TRBJ2-5; TRBD1 matches 9 bases. Per germline, CDR1 MNHEY and CDR2 SVGAGI. The CDR3 is made up of 15 amino acids. The V gene end was trimmed by 2 bases and the J gene end by 4 bases; junction bases not matched to a gene: 5. CDR3 sequence reads: CASSYSRQGGETQYF. CDR3 DNA sequence: TGTGCCAGCAGTTACAGTCGACAGGGGGGAGAGACCCAGTACTTC.

J is TRBJ2-7 and V is TRBV11-2, with D perhaps TRBD1 (5 bases). Trimming shortened V by 0 bases and J by 5 bases, and 8 bases separated the two germline ends. Per the germline V gene, CDR1 is SGHAT and CDR2 is FQNNGV. The CDR3 runs to 13 residues. CDR3 DNA sequence: TGTGCCAGCAGCTTAGACAGGGCAAACGAGCAGTACTTC. Amino acid sequence: CASSLDRANEQYF.

The chain couples TRBV5-1 to TRBJ2-7; TRBD1 is a possible D gene (6 bases). V shed 2 bases and J shed 4 bases, with 16 bases lying between them. CDR3 length: 15 residues. CDR1 and CDR2 from the germline V gene are SGHRS and YFSETQ. The CDR3 DNA reads as TGCGCCAGCAGCTTCTCAACAGGGACGGGGTACGAGCAGTACGTC. Translated, it gives CASSFSTGTGYEQYV.